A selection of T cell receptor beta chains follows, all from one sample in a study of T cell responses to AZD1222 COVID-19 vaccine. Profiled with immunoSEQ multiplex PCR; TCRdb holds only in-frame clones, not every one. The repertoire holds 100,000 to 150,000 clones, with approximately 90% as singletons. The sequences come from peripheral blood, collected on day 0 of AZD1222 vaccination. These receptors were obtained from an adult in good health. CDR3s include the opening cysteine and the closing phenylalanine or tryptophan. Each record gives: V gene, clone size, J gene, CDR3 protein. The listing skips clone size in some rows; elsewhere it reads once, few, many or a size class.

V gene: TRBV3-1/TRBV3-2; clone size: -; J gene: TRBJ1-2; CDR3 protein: CASSQDGAGGLAGYTF
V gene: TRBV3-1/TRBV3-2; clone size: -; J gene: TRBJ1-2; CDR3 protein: CASSPIVRADYGYTF
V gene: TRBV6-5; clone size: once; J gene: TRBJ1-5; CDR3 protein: CASSPGGHSNQPQHF
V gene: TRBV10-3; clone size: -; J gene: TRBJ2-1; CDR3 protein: CAISEPPGLGGYNEQFF
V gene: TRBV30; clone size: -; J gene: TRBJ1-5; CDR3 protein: CAWSGSPGSNQPQHF
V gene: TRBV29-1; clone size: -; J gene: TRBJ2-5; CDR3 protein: CSVGLHPQETQYF
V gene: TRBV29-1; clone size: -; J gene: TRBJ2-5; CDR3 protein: CSVGLTGGRETQYF
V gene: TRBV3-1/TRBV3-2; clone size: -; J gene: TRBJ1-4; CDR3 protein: CASSQGSGTGVEKLFF
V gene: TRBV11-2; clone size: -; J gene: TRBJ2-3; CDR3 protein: CASSLIEGTGADTQYF
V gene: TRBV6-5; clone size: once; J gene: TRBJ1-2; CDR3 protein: CASSYSGTGSGYGYTF
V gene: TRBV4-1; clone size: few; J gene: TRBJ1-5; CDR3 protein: CASSHQAGQGYRRGNQPQHF
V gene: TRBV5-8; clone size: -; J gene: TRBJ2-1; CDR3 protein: CASSLGGLVPNEQFF
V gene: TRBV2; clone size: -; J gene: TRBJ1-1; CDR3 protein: CASSERDASSNTEAFF
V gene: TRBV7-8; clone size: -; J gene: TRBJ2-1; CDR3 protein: CASSSPGPVQFF
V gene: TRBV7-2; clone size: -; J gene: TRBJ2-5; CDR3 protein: CASSSSGRSQETQYF
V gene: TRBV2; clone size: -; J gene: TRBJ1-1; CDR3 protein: CASREAYLGPSAAFF
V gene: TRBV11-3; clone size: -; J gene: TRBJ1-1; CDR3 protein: CASSLRTGNTEAFF
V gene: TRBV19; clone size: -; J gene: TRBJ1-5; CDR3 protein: CASIGRDRYQPQHF
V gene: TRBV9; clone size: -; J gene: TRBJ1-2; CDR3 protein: CASSGGQFYGYTF
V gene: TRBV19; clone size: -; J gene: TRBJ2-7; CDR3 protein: CASSPALGRLGYEQYF
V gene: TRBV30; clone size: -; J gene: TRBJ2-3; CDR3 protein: CAWRDPHSTDTQYF
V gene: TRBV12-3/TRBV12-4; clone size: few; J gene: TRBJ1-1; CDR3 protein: CASSFMRVTEAFF
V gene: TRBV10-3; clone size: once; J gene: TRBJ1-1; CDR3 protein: CAISLTGENTEAFF
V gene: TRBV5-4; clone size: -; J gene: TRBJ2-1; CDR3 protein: CASSLSGGYNEQFF
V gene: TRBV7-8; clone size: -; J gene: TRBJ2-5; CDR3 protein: CASSSTGVGETQYF
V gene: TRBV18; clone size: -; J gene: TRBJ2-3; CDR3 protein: CASSAISSTDTQYF
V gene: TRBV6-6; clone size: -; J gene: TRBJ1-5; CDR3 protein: CASSPVSNQPQHF